The subject of this entry is one TCR beta chain. The data originate from a study of tumor-infiltrating lymphocytes in primary liver carcinoma. Study-wide context: With diameters of roughly 4 to 10 cm, tumors were stage T1-T3 N0M0.

A primer matching the constant region was used to make TCR beta cDNA from 500 to 650 ng of total RNA. Each TCR beta library was derived from three nested multiplex PCR rounds that employed slightly modified ARM-PCR. TRBV1-TRBV30 forward primers and a C-beta reverse primer were used in the first two PCR rounds, which each ran for about 9 cycles. A single record per CDR3 protein comes from TCRdb applying MiXCR to the multiplex PCR reads. This table holds 320,000 or so distinct CDR3 sequences, around three fifths found once. Researchers drew blood RNA from unsorted whole blood and extracted germline DNA as well. Germline loops: CDR1 SGHTA, CDR2 FQGTGA. This CDR3 contains 15 residues. With 1 base removed from V and 6 bases from J, the gap between germline ends came to 15 bases.

The receptor was derived from a man aged 35 to 55 with primary liver carcinoma and hepatitis B virus infection. The V gene is TRBV7-3, the J gene TRBJ1-1; D possibly corresponds to TRBD1 (5 bases). The material sequenced was peripheral blood. Here the CDR3 DNA reads TGTGCCAGCAGCTTAAAAGTGGGCAGGGACGCTGAAGCTTTCTTT. Protein product: CASSLKVGRDAEAFF.